The 21 T cell receptor beta chains in this list originate from one sample, sequenced in a study of OX40 agonist ivuxolimab in advanced cancers. Only in-frame clones appear in the TCRdb table, and some are missing; sequencing was by immunoSEQ multiplex PCR. The data contain 25,000 to 35,000 clones, 65% to 90% of them singletons. The specimen comprised CD4+ or CD8+ T cells sorted from blood, sampled in a trial of the OX40 agonist ivuxolimab. The source is an adult with an advanced solid tumor such as melanoma, head and neck, liver or kidney cancer.

The genes are TRBV27 and TRBJ1-2; 7 nucleotides align to TRBD1. The CDR3 spans 15 residues. The germline V gene encodes CDR1 MNHEY and CDR2 SMNVEV (reference sequence). V dropped 5 bases and J dropped 7; count of bases not matched to a gene: 13. CDR3 bases: TGTGCCAGCAGTGACGGGACAGTGCCCATGGGTGGCTACACCTTC. Its protein product is CASSDGTVPMGGYTF.

This chain links TRBV7-9 with TRBJ2-3; 12 nucleotides agree with TRBD1. V dropped 1 base and J dropped 4; count of bases not matched to a gene: 3. Germline V gives CDR1 SEHNR, CDR2 FQNEAQ (reference sequence). The CDR3 loop spans 16 amino acids. CDR3 nucleotide sequence: TGTGCCAGCAGCTTAGTTGGGACAGGGGGCCCAGATACGCAGTATTTT. This encodes CASSLVGTGGPDTQYF.

The chain couples TRBV6-1 to TRBJ2-5; no firm D call. The CDR3 spans 13 residues. Deletions cut 0 bases from V and 6 bases from J, with 8 bases between. Germline assignment: CDR1 MNHNS and CDR2 SASEGT. The DNA of the CDR3 is TGTGCCAGCAGTGAAGCTACGGCGAAGACCCAGTACTTC. Amino acids: CASSEATAKTQYF.

The V and J genes are TRBV30 and TRBJ1-2, with 7 positions matching TRBD1. The V gene end was trimmed by 1 base and the J gene end by 3 bases; junction bases not matched to a gene: 11. Germline V gene sequence: CDR1 GTSNPN, CDR2 SVGIG (reference sequence). The CDR3 runs to 16 residues. CDR3 bases: TGTGCCTGGAGTGGAAACGACAGGGAAGTAGACTATGGCTACACCTTC. Amino acid sequence: CAWSGNDREVDYGYTF.

The rearrangement joins TRBV6-1 to TRBJ1-1, with a possible D match to TRBD1 (6 bases). Trimming took off 7 bases at V and 1 base at J, with 16 bases between the two ends. The CDR3 consists of 15 residues. Germline V lookup: CDR1 MNHNS, CDR2 SASEGT. In DNA, the CDR3 is TGTGCCAGCACCAGACAGGAAATATCGAACACTGAAGCTTTCTTT. Translated, it gives CASTRQEISNTEAFF.

The genes are TRBV15 and TRBJ2-5; the match to TRBD2 covers 9 bases. V was pared by 0 bases and J by 4 bases, with 3 bases of the junction left unmatched. The germline CDR1 and CDR2 sequences are LNHNV and YYDKDF (reference sequence). The CDR3 extends over 15 amino acids. The CDR3 nucleotides read TGTGCCACCAGCAGAGAAGCGGGGGGCGGAGAGACCCAGTACTTC. The encoded protein is CATSREAGGGETQYF.

To note about this clone: The junction departs from germline at one end; a sequencing error may be responsible. The gene calls are TRBV7-6 and TRBJ2-5; 10 nucleotides match TRBD1. The CDR3 runs 12 residues. Germline CDR1 and CDR2: SGHVS and FNYEAQ. CDR3 in amino acids: CASSLLGTGVDF. CDR3 bases: TGTGCCAGCAGCTTACTAGGGACAGGGGTCGACTTC.

The V gene is TRBV7-2, the J gene TRBJ1-6, with TRBD1 as a possible D gene (6 bases). V lost 1 base, J lost 0 bases, and 13 bases lay in between. This CDR3 has 18 amino acids. Germline V gene sequence: CDR1 SGHTA, CDR2 FQGNSA. CDR3 residues: CASSLVEGVSSYNSPLHF. In DNA form, the CDR3 reads TGTGCCAGCAGCTTAGTAGAGGGGGTCAGCTCCTATAATTCACCCCTCCACTTT.

The V and J genes are TRBV28 and TRBJ2-5; D is perhaps TRBD2 (6 bases). The V gene lost 5 bases and the J gene lost 2 bases, with 12 bases spanning the gap. The CDR3 extends over 14 amino acids. Germline V gene data show CDR1 as MDHEN and CDR2 as SYDVKM. The CDR3 coding sequence is TGTGCCAGCAGTCCTGGAGGGATTCAAGAGACCCAGTACTTC. Residues: CASSPGGIQETQYF. The full variable domain, rest sourced from reference TRBV28 and TRBJ2-5, is DVKVTQSSRYLVKRTGEKVFLECVQDMDHENMFWYRQDPGLGLRLIYFSYDVKMKEKGDIPEGYSVSREKKERFSLILESASTNQTSMYLCASSPGGIQETQYFGPGTRLLVL.

The J gene is TRBJ1-6, the V gene TRBV5-4; tentative D call: TRBD1 (5 bases). Germline V gives CDR1 SGHNT, CDR2 YYREEE (reference sequence). This CDR3 has 14 residues. V lost 0 bases and J lost 10, with 11 bases in between. The CDR3 region has the DNA TGTGCCAGCAGCTTGGTGGACACGGGGTCACCCCTCCACTTT. This translates into CASSLVDTGSPLHF.

In this sample, this clone turned up once. This chain links TRBV6-5 with TRBJ1-2, with TRBD1 matching 9 bases. The trim removed 3 bases at V and 8 bases at J, leaving 10 bases unmatched. This CDR3 comprises 15 residues. Germline CDR1 MNHEY, CDR2 SVGAGI. The CDR3 DNA follows: TGTGCCAGCAGTTATGAAAAACAGGGGGCTCGGGGCTACACCTTC. It translates to CASSYEKQGARGYTF.

V usage is TRBV6-6 and J usage is TRBJ1-3; 7 bases agree with TRBD1. The J segment lost 9 bases and the V segment lost 8 bases, leaving 1 base of the junction unmatched. Germline loops: CDR1 MNHNY, CDR2 SVGAGI (reference sequence). The CDR3 runs to 10 residues. In DNA, the CDR3 is TGTGCCAGCCAGGGGGGCACCATATATTTT. Translating it yields CASQGGTIYF.

The chain combines TRBV2 with TRBJ2-7, with D possibly TRBD1 on 6 matching bases. CDR1 is SNHLY, CDR2 FYNNEI, per germline. The V end lost 1 base, the J end lost 3 bases, and 16 bases lay between the germline ends. The CDR3 contains 16 residues. CDR3 in amino acids: CASSEVQQGSNYEQYF. For the CDR3, the DNA is TGTGCCAGCAGTGAAGTACAACAGGGCAGTAACTACGAGCAGTACTTC.

The V gene is TRBV9, the J gene TRBJ2-2; no clear D gene. V lost 0 bases and J 2 bases, leaving 8 bases between the germline ends. CDR3 length: 15 amino acids. Germline V CDR1 and CDR2: SGDLS, YYNGEE. CDR3 DNA sequence: TGTGCCAGCAGCGTAGATGGTGGAAACACCGGGGAGCTGTTTTTT. Amino acid sequence: CASSVDGGNTGELFF.

Only one count was recorded for this clone. The chain carries TRBV6-5 and TRBJ1-2; D gene ambiguous. This CDR3 is built from 13 residues. Trimming shortened V by 0 bases and J by 8 bases, and 10 bases separated the two germline ends. Germline assignment: CDR1 MNHEY and CDR2 SVGAGI. The CDR3 loop reads CASSYSGLGGYTF. The CDR3 nucleotides are TGTGCCAGCAGTTACTCGGGCCTGGGGGGCTACACCTTC.

The chain has TRBV21-1 and TRBJ1-2; the table's D gene call, TRBD1, was not cross checked with the DNA. TRBV21-1 is reported as a pseudogene. This CDR3 has 17 amino acids. The DNA of the CDR3 is TGTGCCAGCAGCCCCACTATCCTCCAGGGGGCTCACTATGGCTACACCTTC. Protein sequence: CASSPTILQGAHYGYTF.

This chain joins TRBV6-5 and TRBJ1-5; D is uncertain. V was pared by 0 bases and J by 7 bases, with 7 bases between. The CDR3 loop spans 13 amino acids. Germline V gene sequence: CDR1 MNHEY, CDR2 SVGAGI. This chain's CDR3 is CASSYSQDQPQHF. The CDR3 coding sequence is TGTGCCAGCAGTTACTCGCAGGACCAGCCCCAGCATTTT.

This rearrangement joins TRBV30 to TRBJ1-5, with D uncertain. This CDR3 comprises 15 residues. The V end lost 0 bases, the J end lost 2 bases, and 11 bases lay between the germline ends. CDR1 is GTSNPN, CDR2 SVGIG, per germline (reference sequence). CDR3 amino acids: CAWSVGPGGNQPQHF. CDR3 sequence (DNA): TGTGCCTGGAGTGTCGGGCCCGGGGGCAATCAGCCCCAGCATTTT. The variable domain in full, completed from reference TRBV30 and TRBJ1-5, reads SQTIHQWPATLVQPVGSPLSLECTVEGTSNPNLYWYRQAAGRGLQLLFYSVGIGQISSEVPQNLSASRPQDRQFILSSKKLLLSDSGFYLCAWSVGPGGNQPQHFGDGTRLSIL.

The rearrangement uses TRBV27 and TRBJ2-5; D is unresolved. The V and J ends lost 1 base and 5 bases respectively, with 11 bases between them. The CDR3 covers 14 residues. The V gene's germline CDR1 is MNHEY and CDR2 SMNVEV (reference sequence). This CDR3 reads CASSLLGGSETQYF. DNA for the CDR3: TGTGCCAGCAGTTTATTAGGTGGATCTGAGACCCAGTACTTC.

This sequence joins TRBV11-2 and TRBJ1-3; 9 bases agree with TRBD1. J gave up 8 bases and V 7 bases, and 21 bases lay outside the gene matches. Germline V gives CDR1 SGHAT, CDR2 FQNNGV. This CDR3 region has 18 residues. The CDR3 here is CASMPAPLGQGLGDTIYF. CDR3 in DNA: TGTGCCAGCATGCCCGCCCCTTTGGGACAGGGTTTAGGGGACACCATATATTTT.

The chain carries TRBV9 and TRBJ1-3; TRBD1 might be the D (6 bases). The V end was cut by 4 bases, the J end by 1 base, with 12 bases between. The CDR3 sequence is 15 residues long. The germline gives CDR1 SGDLS, CDR2 YYNGEE. The CDR3 reads CASSIDRTSGNTIYF. The CDR3 DNA sequence: TGTGCCAGCAGCATCGACAGGACTTCTGGAAACACCATATATTTT.